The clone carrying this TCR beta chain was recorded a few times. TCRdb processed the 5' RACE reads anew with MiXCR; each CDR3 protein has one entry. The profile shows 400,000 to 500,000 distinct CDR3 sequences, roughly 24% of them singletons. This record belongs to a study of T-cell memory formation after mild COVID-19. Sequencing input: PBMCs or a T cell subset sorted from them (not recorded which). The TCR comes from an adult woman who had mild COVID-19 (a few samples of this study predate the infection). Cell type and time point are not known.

The CDR3 protein is CASKGSGTNEQFF. CDR3 bases: TGCGCCAGCAAGGGTAGCGGGACCAATGAGCAGTTCTTC. The gene calls are TRBV5-1 and TRBJ2-1; 8 positions agree with TRBD2. The length of the CDR3 is 13 residues. CDR1 and CDR2 (germline): SGHRS, YFSETQ. V trimming: 6 bases; J trimming: 6 bases; junction bases outside the gene matches: 5. The variable domain in full, completed from reference TRBV5-1 and TRBJ2-1, reads KAGVTQTPRYLIKTRGQQVTLSCSPISGHRSVSWYQQTPGQGLQFLFEYFSETQRNKGNFPGRFSGRQFSNSRSEMNVSTLELGDSALYLCASKGSGTNEQFFGPGTRLTVL.